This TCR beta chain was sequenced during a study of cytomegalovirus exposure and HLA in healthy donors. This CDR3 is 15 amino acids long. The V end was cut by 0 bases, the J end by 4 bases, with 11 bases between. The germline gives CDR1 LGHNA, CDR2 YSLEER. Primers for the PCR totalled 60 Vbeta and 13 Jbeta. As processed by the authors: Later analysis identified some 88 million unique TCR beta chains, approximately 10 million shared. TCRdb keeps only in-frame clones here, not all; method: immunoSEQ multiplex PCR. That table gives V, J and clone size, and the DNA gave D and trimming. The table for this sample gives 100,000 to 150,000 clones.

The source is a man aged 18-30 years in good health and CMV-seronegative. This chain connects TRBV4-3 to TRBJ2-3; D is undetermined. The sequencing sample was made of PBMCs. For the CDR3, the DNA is TGCGCCAGCAGCCAAGATCGTACGGTCGCAGATACGCAGTATTTT. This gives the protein CASSQDRTVADTQYF.